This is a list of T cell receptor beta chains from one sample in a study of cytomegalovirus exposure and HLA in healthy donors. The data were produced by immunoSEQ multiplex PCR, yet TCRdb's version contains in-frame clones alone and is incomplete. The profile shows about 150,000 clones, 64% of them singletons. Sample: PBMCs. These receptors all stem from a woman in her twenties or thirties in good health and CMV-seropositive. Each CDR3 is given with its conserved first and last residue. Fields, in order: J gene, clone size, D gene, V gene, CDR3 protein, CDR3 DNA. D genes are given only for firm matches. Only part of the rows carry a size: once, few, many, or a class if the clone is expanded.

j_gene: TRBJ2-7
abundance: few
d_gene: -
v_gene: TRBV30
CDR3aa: CAWSKLSGQYF
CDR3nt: TGTGCCTGGAGCAAGTTGTCCGGGCAGTACTTC

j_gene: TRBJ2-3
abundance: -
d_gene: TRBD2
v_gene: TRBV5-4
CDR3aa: CASSLTSGGARRGADTQYF
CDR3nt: TGTGCCAGCAGCTTGACTAGCGGGGGGGCCCGGAGAGGGGCAGATACGCAGTATTTT

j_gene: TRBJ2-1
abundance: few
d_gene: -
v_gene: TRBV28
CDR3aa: CASSLYPRRDYNEQFF
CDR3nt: TGTGCCAGCAGTTTATACCCGCGACGGGACTACAATGAGCAGTTCTTC

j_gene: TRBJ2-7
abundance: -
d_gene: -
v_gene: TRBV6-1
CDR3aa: CASTGLHEQYF
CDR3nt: TGTGCCAGCACGGGTCTACACGAGCAGTACTTC

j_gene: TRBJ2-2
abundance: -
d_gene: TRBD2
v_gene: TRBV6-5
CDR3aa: CASSYSGGAGELFF
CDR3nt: TGTGCCAGCAGTTACTCTGGGGGGGCCGGGGAGCTGTTTTTT

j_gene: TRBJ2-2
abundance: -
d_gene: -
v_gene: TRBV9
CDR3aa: CASSVRRSPNTGELFF
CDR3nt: TGTGCCAGCAGCGTGAGACGGAGCCCGAACACCGGGGAGCTGTTTTTT

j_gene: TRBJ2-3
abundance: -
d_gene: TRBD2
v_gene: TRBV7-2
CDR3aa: CASSSVRGSPTDTQYF
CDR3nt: TGTGCCAGCAGCTCTGTTCGCGGGAGCCCGACAGATACGCAGTATTTT

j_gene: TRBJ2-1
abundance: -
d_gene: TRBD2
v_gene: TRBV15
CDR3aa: CATSKGLAGVSSYNEQFF
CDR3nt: TGTGCCACCAGCAAAGGACTAGCGGGAGTTTCATCCTACAATGAGCAGTTCTTC

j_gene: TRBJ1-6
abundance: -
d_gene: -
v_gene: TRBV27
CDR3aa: CASKPRRSSYNSPLHF
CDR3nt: TGTGCCAGCAAACCAAGAAGGAGCTCCTATAATTCACCCCTCCACTTT

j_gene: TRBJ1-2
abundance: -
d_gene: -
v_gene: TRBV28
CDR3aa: CASSLGQALYGYTF
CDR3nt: TGTGCCAGCAGTTTGGGTCAGGCTCTCTATGGCTACACCTTC

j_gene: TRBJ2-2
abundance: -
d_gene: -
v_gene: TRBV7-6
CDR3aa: CASSPANTGELFF
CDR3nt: TGTGCCAGCAGCCCGGCGAACACCGGGGAGCTGTTTTTT

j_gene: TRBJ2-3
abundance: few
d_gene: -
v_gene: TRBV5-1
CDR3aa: CASSPGYTDTQYF
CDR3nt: TGCGCCAGCAGCCCGGGGTACACAGATACGCAGTATTTT

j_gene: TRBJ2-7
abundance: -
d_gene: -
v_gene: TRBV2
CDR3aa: CASRSLAWSSYEQYF
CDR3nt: TGTGCCAGCAGGTCACTAGCCTGGAGCTCCTACGAGCAGTACTTC

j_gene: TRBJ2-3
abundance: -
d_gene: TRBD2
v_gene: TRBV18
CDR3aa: CASSRYLAGGPTDTQYF
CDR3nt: TGTGCCAGCTCACGATATCTAGCGGGGGGGCCCACAGATACGCAGTATTTT

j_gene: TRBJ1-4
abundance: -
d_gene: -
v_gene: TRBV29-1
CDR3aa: CSVGVGKGEKLFF
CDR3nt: TGCAGCGTTGGTGTTGGAAAGGGGGAAAAACTGTTTTTT

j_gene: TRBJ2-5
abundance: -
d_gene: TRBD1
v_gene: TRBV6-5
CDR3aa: CASSYGTGPSQETQYF
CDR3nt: TGTGCCAGCAGTTACGGGACAGGGCCTTCCCAAGAGACCCAGTACTTC

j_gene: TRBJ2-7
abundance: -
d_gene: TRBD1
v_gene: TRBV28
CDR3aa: CASSDRQGSYEQYF
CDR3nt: TGTGCCAGCAGTGACAGACAGGGGAGTTACGAGCAGTACTTC

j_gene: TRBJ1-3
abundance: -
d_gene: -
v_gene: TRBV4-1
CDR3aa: CASSQVPGAGNTIYF
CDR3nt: TGCGCCAGCAGCCAAGTTCCAGGGGCGGGAAACACCATATATTTT

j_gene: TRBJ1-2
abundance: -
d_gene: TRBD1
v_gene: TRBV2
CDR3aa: CASSRGHDGYTF
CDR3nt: TGTGCCAGCAGCAGGGGGCACGATGGCTACACCTTC

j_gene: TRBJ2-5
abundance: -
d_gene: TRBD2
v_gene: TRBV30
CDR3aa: CAWSEGSSGGQGTQYF
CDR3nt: TGTGCCTGGAGTGAGGGGTCTAGCGGGGGGCAGGGGACCCAGTACTTC

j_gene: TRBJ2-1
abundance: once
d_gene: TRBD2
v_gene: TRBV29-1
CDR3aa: CSVRGGGNEQFF
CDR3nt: TGCAGCGTGCGTGGGGGGGGGAATGAGCAGTTCTTC

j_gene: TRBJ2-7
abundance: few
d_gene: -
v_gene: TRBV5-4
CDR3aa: CASSLGLGGYEQYF
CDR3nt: TGTGCCAGCAGCTTGGGACTCGGGGGCTACGAGCAGTACTTC

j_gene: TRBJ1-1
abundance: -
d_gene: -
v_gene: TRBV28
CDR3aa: CASSSKMNTEAFF
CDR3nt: TGTGCCAGCAGTTCAAAAATGAACACTGAAGCTTTCTTT

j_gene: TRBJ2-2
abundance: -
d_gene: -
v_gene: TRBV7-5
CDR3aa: CVRSFLHLAGVAAGELFF
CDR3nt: TGTGTCAGAAGCTTTCTCCATTTAGCGGGAGTAGCGGCCGGGGAGCTGTTTTTT

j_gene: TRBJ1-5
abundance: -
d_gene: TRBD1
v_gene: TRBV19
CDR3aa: CASSLRQGGHQPQHF
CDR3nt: TGTGCCAGTAGTCTCCGACAGGGGGGTCATCAGCCCCAGCATTTT

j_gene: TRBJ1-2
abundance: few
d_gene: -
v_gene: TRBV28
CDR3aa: CASSATGGYGYTF
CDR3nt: TGTGCCAGCAGTGCCACCGGGGGCTATGGCTACACCTTC

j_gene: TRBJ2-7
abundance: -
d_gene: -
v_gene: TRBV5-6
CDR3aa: CASSLARYRVAYEQYF
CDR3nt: TGTGCCAGCAGCTTGGCTCGTTACAGGGTCGCCTACGAGCAGTACTTC

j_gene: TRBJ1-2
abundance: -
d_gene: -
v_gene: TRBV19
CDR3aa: CASRAPTHHGYTF
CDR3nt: TGTGCCAGTAGGGCCCCCACCCACCATGGCTACACCTTC

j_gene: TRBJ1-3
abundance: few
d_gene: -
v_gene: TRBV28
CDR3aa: CASVTGGLGNTIYF
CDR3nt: TGTGCCAGTGTAACCGGGGGGCTAGGAAACACCATATATTTT

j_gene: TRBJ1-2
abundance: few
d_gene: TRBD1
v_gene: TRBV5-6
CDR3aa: CASTKTGAGYGYTF
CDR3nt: TGTGCCAGCACCAAGACAGGGGCTGGCTATGGCTACACCTTC

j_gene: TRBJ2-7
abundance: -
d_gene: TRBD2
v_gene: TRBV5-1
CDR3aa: CASSLGIAGGREQYF
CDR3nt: TGCGCCAGCAGCTTGGGTATAGCGGGAGGGCGCGAGCAGTACTTC

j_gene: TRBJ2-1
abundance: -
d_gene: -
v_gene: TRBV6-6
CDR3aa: CASNIRGNEQFF
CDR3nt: TGTGCCAGCAACATCCGAGGCAATGAGCAGTTCTTC

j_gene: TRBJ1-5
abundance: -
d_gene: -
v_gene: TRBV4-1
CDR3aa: CASSQDRAGERQPQHF
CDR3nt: TGCGCCAGCAGCCAAGATAGGGCAGGGGAGAGGCAGCCCCAGCATTTT

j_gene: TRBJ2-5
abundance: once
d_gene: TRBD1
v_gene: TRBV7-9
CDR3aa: CASSSRDRGGLGETQYF
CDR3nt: TGTGCCAGCAGCTCCCGGGACAGGGGAGGGTTAGGAGAGACCCAGTACTTC

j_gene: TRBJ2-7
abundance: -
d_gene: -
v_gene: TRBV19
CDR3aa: CASSIDSYEQYF
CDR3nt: TGTGCCAGTAGTATAGATAGCTACGAGCAGTACTTC

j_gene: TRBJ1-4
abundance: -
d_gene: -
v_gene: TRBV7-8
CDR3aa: CASSFGTISEKLFF
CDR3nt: TGTGCCAGCAGCTTCGGGACAATCTCTGAAAAACTGTTTTTT

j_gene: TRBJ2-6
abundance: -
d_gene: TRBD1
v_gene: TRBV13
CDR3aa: CASSPSLGTGARSGANVLTF
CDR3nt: TGTGCCAGCAGCCCCTCCCTGGGGACAGGGGCCCGAAGTGGGGCCAACGTCCTGACTTTC

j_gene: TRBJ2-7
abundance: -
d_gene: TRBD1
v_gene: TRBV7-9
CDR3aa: CASSSGTGTYEQYF
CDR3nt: TGTGCCAGCAGCAGCGGGACAGGGACCTACGAGCAGTACTTC

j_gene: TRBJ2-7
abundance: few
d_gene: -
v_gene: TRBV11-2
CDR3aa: CASSGSSYEQYF
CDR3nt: TGTGCCAGCAGCGGTAGCTCCTACGAGCAGTACTTC

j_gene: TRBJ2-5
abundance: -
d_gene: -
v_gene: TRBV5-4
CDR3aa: CASSQIIQETQYF
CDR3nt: TGTGCCAGCAGTCAGATTATTCAAGAGACCCAGTACTTC

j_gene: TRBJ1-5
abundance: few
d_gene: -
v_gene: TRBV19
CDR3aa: CASSIGRLNQPQHF
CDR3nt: TGTGCCAGTAGTATCGGCAGGCTCAATCAGCCCCAGCATTTT